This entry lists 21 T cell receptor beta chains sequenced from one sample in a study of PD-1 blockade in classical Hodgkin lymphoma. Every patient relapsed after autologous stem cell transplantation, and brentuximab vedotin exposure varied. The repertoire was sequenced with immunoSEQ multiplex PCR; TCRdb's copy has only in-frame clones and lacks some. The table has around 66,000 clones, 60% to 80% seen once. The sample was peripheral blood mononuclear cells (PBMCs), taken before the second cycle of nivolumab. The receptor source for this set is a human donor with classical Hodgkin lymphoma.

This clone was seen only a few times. CDR3 coding DNA: TGTGCCAGCAGCTTTAGCCCTGAAGACTATGGCTACACCTTC. Protein: CASSFSPEDYGYTF. The V and J genes are TRBV9 and TRBJ1-2; no reliable D call. The CDR3 runs to 14 residues. Germline V gives CDR1 SGDLS, CDR2 YYNGEE. Trimming shortened V by 4 bases and J by 3 bases, and 13 bases separated the two germline ends.

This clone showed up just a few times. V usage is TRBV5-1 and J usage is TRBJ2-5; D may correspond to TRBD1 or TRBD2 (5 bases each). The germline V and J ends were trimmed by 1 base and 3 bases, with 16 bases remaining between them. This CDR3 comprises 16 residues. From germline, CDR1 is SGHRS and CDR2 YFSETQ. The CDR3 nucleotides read TGCGCCAGCAGCTTGAGAGCGGTCGCAGGGAAAGAGACCCAGTACTTC. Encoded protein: CASSLRAVAGKETQYF.

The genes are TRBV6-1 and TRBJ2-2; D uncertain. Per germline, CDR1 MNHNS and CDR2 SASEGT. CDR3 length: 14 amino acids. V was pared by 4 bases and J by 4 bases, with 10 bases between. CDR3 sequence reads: CASSVSLSTGELFF. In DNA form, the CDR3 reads TGTGCCAGCAGTGTTTCCCTCAGCACCGGGGAGCTGTTTTTT.

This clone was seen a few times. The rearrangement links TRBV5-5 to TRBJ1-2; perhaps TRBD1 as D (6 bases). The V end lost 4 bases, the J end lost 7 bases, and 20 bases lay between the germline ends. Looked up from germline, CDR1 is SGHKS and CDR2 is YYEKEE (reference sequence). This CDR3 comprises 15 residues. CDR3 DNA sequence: TGTGCCAGCAGCCCCCGGACAGAAGCTGACCCTGGCTACACCTTC. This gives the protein CASSPRTEADPGYTF.

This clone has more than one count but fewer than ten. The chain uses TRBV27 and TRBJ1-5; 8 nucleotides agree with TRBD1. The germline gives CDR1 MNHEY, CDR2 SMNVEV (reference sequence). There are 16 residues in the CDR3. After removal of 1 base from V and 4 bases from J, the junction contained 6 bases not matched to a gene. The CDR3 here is CASSLWGQATNQPQHF. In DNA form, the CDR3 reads TGTGCCAGCAGTTTATGGGGACAGGCTACTAATCAGCCCCAGCATTTT.

Written as DNA, the CDR3 is TGTGCCAGTACCCATCTCATCACCTTCGTGGTTAACACTGAAGCTTTCTTT. Amino acids: CASTHLITFVVNTEAFF. The chain joins TRBV19 to TRBJ1-1, with no clear D. The CDR3 consists of 17 residues. Germline loops: CDR1 LNHDA, CDR2 SQIVND (reference sequence). V lost 7 bases and J lost 2, with 23 bases in between. Full variable domain (missing parts from reference TRBV19 and TRBJ1-1): DGGITQSPKYLFRKEGQNVTLSCEQNLNHDAMYWYRQDPGQGLRLIYYSQIVNDFQKGDIAEGYSVSREKKESFPLTVTSAQKNPTAFYLCASTHLITFVVNTEAFFGQGTRLTVV.

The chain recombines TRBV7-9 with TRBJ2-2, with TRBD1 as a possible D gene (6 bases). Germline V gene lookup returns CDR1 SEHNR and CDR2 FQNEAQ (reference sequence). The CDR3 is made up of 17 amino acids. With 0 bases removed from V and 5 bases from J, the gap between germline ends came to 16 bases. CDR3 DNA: TGTGCCAGCAGCTTAGCAGGACGGCAGGGGAAAACCGGGGAGCTGTTTTTT. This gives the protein CASSLAGRQGKTGELFF.

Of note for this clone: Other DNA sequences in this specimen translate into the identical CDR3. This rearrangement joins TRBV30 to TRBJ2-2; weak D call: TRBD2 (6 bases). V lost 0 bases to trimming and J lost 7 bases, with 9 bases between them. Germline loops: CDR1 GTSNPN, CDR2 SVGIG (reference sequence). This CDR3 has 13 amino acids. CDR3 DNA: TGTGCCTGGAGTGTACCCGGGGGCGGGGAGCTGTTTTTT. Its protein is CAWSVPGGGELFF.

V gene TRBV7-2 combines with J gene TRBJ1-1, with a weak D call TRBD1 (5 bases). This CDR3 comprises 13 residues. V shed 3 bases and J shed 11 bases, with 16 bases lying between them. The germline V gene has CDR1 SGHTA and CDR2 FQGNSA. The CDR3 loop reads CASSFHGAAGAFF. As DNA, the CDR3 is TGTGCCAGCAGCTTCCATGGGGCCGCGGGGGCTTTCTTT. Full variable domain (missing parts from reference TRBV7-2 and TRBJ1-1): GAGVSQSPSNKVTEKGKDVELRCDPISGHTALYWYRQSLGQGLEFLIYFQGNSAPDKSGLPSDRFSAERTGGSVSTLTIQRTQQEDSAVYLCASSFHGAAGAFFGQGTRLTVV.

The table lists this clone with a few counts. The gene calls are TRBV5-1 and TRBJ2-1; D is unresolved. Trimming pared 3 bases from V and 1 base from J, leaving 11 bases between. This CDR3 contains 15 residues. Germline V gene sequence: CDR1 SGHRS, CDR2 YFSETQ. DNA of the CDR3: TGCGCCAGCAGCTCCCTGGTCCAGTCCTACAATGAGCAGTTCTTC. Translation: CASSSLVQSYNEQFF.

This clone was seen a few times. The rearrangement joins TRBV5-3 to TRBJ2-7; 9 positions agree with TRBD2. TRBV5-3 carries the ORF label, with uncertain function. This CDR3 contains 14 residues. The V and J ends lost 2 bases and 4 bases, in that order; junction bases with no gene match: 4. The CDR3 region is CARSFGGRVYEQYF. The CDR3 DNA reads TGTGCCAGAAGCTTCGGCGGGAGGGTTTACGAGCAGTACTTC.

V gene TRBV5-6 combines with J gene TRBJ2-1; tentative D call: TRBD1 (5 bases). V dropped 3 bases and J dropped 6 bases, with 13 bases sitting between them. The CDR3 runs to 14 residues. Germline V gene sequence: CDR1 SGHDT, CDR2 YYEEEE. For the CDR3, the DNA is TGTGCCAGCAGCTCCCCCTGGGGCGCCAATGAGCAGTTCTTC. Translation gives CASSSPWGANEQFF.

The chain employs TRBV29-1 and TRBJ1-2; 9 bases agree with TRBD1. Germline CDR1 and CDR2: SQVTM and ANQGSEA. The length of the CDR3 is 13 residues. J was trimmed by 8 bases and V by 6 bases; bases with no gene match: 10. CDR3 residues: CSVPQDRGGGYTF. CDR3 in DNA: TGCAGCGTCCCCCAGGACAGGGGAGGAGGCTACACCTTC.

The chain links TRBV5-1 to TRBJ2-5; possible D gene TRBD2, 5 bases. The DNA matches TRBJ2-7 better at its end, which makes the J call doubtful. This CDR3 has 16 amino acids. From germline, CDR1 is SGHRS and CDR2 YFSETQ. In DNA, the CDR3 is TGCGCCAGCAGCTCGGACGGGGAAGGTGGCTCCTACGAGCAGTACTTC. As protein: CASSSDGEGGSYEQYF.

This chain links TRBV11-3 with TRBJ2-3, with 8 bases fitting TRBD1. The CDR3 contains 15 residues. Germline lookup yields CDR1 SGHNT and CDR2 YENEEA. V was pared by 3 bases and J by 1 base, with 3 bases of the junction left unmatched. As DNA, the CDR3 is TGTGCCAGCAGCTTTGTGGGACAGGGCACAGATACGCAGTATTTT. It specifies CASSFVGQGTDTQYF.

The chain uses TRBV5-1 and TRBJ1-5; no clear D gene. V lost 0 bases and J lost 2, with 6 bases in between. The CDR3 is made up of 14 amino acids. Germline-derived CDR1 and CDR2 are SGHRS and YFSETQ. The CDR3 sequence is CASSLDSGNQPQHF. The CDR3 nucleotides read TGCGCCAGCAGCTTGGATTCAGGCAATCAGCCCCAGCATTTT.

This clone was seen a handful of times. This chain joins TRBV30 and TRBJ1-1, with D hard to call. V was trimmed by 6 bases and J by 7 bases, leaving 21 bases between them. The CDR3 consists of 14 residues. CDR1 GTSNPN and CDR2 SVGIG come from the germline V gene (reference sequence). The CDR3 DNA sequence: TGTGCCTGCATGGACCCCCAAAAGGAGTTTGAAGCTTTCTTT. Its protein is CACMDPQKEFEAFF.

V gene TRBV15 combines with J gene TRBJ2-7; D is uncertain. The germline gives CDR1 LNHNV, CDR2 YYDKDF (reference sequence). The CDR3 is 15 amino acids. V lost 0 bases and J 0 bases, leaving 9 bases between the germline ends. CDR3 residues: CATSRDWVTSYEQYF. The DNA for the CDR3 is TGTGCCACCAGCAGAGATTGGGTCACCTCCTACGAGCAGTACTTC.

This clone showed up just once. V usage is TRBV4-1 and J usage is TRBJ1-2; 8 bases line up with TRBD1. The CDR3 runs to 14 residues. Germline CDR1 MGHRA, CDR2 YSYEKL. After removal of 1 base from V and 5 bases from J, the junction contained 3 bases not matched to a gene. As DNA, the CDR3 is TGCGCCAGCAGCCAAGCAGGGGGCTCATATGGCTACACCTTC. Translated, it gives CASSQAGGSYGYTF.

Here the CDR3 DNA reads TGCGCCAGCAGCCCACTAGGCAGTGAAAAACTGTTTTTT. Residues: CASSPLGSEKLFF. This chain connects TRBV5-1 to TRBJ1-4, with D hard to call. Per germline, CDR1 SGHRS and CDR2 YFSETQ. Trimming left V 4 bases short and J 7 bases short, with 11 bases between. This CDR3 contains 13 residues.

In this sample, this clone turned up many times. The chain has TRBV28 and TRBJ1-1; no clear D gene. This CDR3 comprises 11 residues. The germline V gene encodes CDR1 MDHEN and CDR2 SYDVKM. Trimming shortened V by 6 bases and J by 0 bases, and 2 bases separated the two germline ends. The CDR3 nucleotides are TGTGCCAGCAGAGTGAACACTGAAGCTTTCTTT. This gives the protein CASRVNTEAFF.